Each of the 30 T cell receptor beta chains below was sequenced from the same sample in a study of vaccination effects on CD4 cells after COVID-19. Sequenced by immunoSEQ multiplex PCR; TCRdb stores in-frame clones only, minus some. The data contain fewer than 65,000 clones, 70% to 85% of them singletons. Using viral peptide pools, the ViraFEST assay grew out antigen-specific CD4+ T cells prior to sequencing. With approximately 10 days of culture completed, CD4+ T cells were isolated. Vaccinated participants had no history of SARS-CoV-2 infection and tested negative for nucleocapsid antibodies. Their antigens are not known. Sequences were derived from CD4+ T cells from PBMCs cultured with HCoV-OC43 spike peptides, sampled before COVID-19 vaccination. Subset: HCoV-OC43 spike overlapping peptide pool stimulation. These receptors came from a human donor who received a COVID-19 vaccine.

Here the CDR3 DNA reads TGTGCCAGCAGTCAAACCGGGACAGGGCGATATGAGCAGTTCTTC. Its translation: CASSQTGTGRYEQFF. The V call is TRBV6-6, the J call TRBJ2-1; TRBD1 matches at 9 bases. With V trimmed by 5 bases and J by 8 bases, 10 bases remained unmatched. The CDR3 consists of 15 residues. Looked up from germline, CDR1 is MNHNY and CDR2 is SVGAGI (reference sequence).

This clone was observed a handful of times. The chain couples TRBV5-1 to TRBJ1-5, with a weak D call TRBD1 (5 bases). Germline CDR1 is SGHRS and CDR2 is YFSETQ. This CDR3 has 14 amino acids. Trimming pared 4 bases from V and 7 bases from J, leaving 15 bases between. CDR3 residues: CASSPDGQIQPQHF. The CDR3 nucleotides are TGCGCCAGCAGCCCCGACGGACAAATCCAGCCCCAGCATTTT.

The rearrangement links TRBV5-6 to TRBJ1-2, with 12 bases identical to TRBD1. Trimming removed 4 bases from V and 8 bases from J; junction bases left unmatched: 9. The length of the CDR3 is 15 residues. CDR1 is SGHDT and CDR2 is YYEEEE in the germline V gene. The CDR3 region has the DNA TGTGCCAGCAGCCTTAGGGGACAGGGGGCTTGGGGCTACACCTTC. This sequence encodes CASSLRGQGAWGYTF.

CDR3 coding DNA: TGTGCCAGTAGTATAGTAGTAAGAGGTATGAACACTGAAGCTTTCTTT. It yields the protein CASSIVVRGMNTEAFF. The V and J genes are TRBV19 and TRBJ1-1; no clear D gene. Between the trimmed V and J ends, which lost 1 base and 0 bases, there was a span of 12 bases. Germline V CDR1 and CDR2: LNHDA, SQIVND (reference sequence). The CDR3 is made up of 16 amino acids.

V gene TRBV6-5 combines with J gene TRBJ1-1; D is unresolved. The CDR3 sequence is 15 residues long. Germline V lookup: CDR1 MNHEY, CDR2 SVGAGI. The V gene lost 4 bases and the J gene lost 0 bases, with 12 bases spanning the gap. CDR3 DNA: TGTGCCAGCAGTTTTCAGAACTCGGTGAACACTGAAGCTTTCTTT. Protein sequence: CASSFQNSVNTEAFF.

V is TRBV3-1 (or the pseudogene TRBV3-2) and J is TRBJ1-1; TRBD1 might be the D (5 bases). Germline lookup yields CDR1 LGHDT and CDR2 YNNKEL (reference sequence). The length of the CDR3 is 14 residues. Trimming left V 4 bases short and J 5 bases short, with 14 bases between. The CDR3 loop is CASSRKGIATEAFF. CDR3 bases: TGTGCCAGCAGCCGGAAGGGGATCGCGACTGAAGCTTTCTTT.

The chain employs TRBV30 and TRBJ1-3; D unresolved. The V end was cut by 5 bases, the J end by 4 bases, with 15 bases between. The germline gives CDR1 GTSNPN, CDR2 SVGIG (reference sequence). This CDR3 is built from 14 residues. The CDR3, as DNA: TGTGCCTGGGATAGGCGACAATCCGGAAACACCATATATTTT. Protein sequence: CAWDRRQSGNTIYF.

This clone showed up just a few times. This specimen includes other DNA sequences encoding the same CDR3. The genes are TRBV5-1 and TRBJ1-5; possible D gene TRBD1, 6 bases. Germline values: CDR1 SGHRS, CDR2 YFSETQ. Trimming removed 0 bases at V and 6 bases at J, with 7 bases between. The CDR3 is made up of 13 amino acids. This CDR3 is CASSLEGGQPQHF. CDR3 DNA: TGCGCCAGCAGCTTGGAAGGGGGTCAGCCCCAGCATTTT. The whole variable domain, filled in from reference TRBV5-1 and TRBJ1-5, reads KAGVTQTPRYLIKTRGQQVTLSCSPISGHRSVSWYQQTPGQGLQFLFEYFSETQRNKGNFPGRFSGRQFSNSRSEMNVSTLELGDSALYLCASSLEGGQPQHFGDGTRLSIL.

A single count supports this clone. This chain joins TRBV11-3 and TRBJ2-3, with 13 bases matching TRBD2. CDR1 is SGHNT, CDR2 YENEEA, per germline. The CDR3 consists of 17 residues. Trimming took 2 bases from V and 3 from J; bases not matched to a gene: 5. The CDR3 here is CASSLRRTSGGTDTQYF. The DNA for the CDR3 is TGTGCCAGCAGCTTAAGAAGGACTAGCGGGGGAACAGATACGCAGTATTTT.

The CDR3 reads CASSLLGRTVGAGYTF. The CDR3 region has the DNA TGTGCCAGCAGCTTACTCGGACGGACCGTTGGAGCTGGCTACACCTTC. J is TRBJ1-2 and V is TRBV7-9; D is uncertain. The germline CDR1 and CDR2 sequences are SEHNR and FQNEAQ (reference sequence). The CDR3 sequence is 16 residues long. Trimming removed 2 bases at V and 7 bases at J, with 20 bases between.

This chain joins TRBV19 and TRBJ1-4; TRBD1 matches 8 bases. Germline V gene lookup returns CDR1 LNHDA and CDR2 SQIVND (reference sequence). After removal of 7 bases from V and 7 bases from J, the junction contained 11 bases not matched to a gene. The CDR3 has 15 amino acids. The CDR3 coding sequence is TGTGCCAGTAAGGCGACGGGGACAGGCTCTGAAAAACTGTTTTTT. This codes for CASKATGTGSEKLFF.

This clone was recorded only once. The chain has TRBV2 and TRBJ1-1; D unresolved. CDR1 and CDR2 from the germline V gene are SNHLY and FYNNEI. The V gene lost 6 bases and the J gene lost 1 base, with 9 bases spanning the gap. The CDR3 sequence is 13 residues long. CDR3 coding DNA: TGTGCCAGCAGAGGGTCAGGGAACACTGAAGCTTTCTTT. Its translation: CASRGSGNTEAFF.

V usage is TRBV3-1 (or the pseudogene TRBV3-2) and J usage is TRBJ2-5; 8 bases map to TRBD2. The CDR3 is made up of 18 amino acids. The germline gives CDR1 LGHDT, CDR2 YNNKEL (reference sequence). V trimming: 1 base; J trimming: 4 bases; junction bases outside the gene matches: 14. CDR3 amino acids: CASSQVVGRGGRAETQYF. CDR3 DNA: TGTGCCAGCAGCCAAGTTGTGGGCCGGGGGGGCCGCGCAGAGACCCAGTACTTC.

This rearrangement joins TRBV7-9 to TRBJ1-1; D gene uncertain. In germline, CDR1 is SEHNR, CDR2 FQNEAQ (reference sequence). The V and J ends lost 4 bases and 2 bases respectively, with 11 bases between them. The length of the CDR3 is 14 residues. The CDR3 region has the DNA TGTGCCAGCAGCTCATGGCCAAAAAACACTGAAGCTTTCTTT. Amino acid sequence: CASSSWPKNTEAFF.

CDR3 bases: TGTGCCAGCAGCTTGGGGGACAGCATCCAAGAGACCCAGTACTTC. It specifies CASSLGDSIQETQYF. This sequence joins TRBV12-1 and TRBJ2-5; the listed D gene, TRBD1, was not tested against the DNA. TRBV12-1 counts as a pseudogene. This CDR3 is built from 15 residues.

The chain combines TRBV7-9 with TRBJ2-7; D possibly uses TRBD1 or TRBD2 (6 bases each). V lost 4 bases, J lost 3 bases, and 16 bases lay in between. The CDR3 covers 15 residues. CDR1 and CDR2 from the germline V gene are SEHNR and FQNEAQ (reference sequence). The CDR3 coding sequence is TGTGCCAGCAGCTACGAACCCGGGGGACACTACGAGCAGTACGTC. This gives the protein CASSYEPGGHYEQYV.

V is TRBV4-1 and J is TRBJ1-2; D is unclear. CDR3 length: 15 amino acids. Germline CDR1 is MGHRA and CDR2 is YSYEKL. V gave up 4 bases and J gave up 1 base, with 13 bases separating them. The CDR3 reads CASSPAVGINYGYTF. The CDR3 nucleotides read TGCGCCAGCAGCCCGGCGGTCGGTATTAACTATGGCTACACCTTC.

This clone was seen a handful of times. The V and J genes are TRBV6-5 and TRBJ1-6, with D maybe TRBD1 (5 bases). Germline lookup yields CDR1 MNHEY and CDR2 SVGAGI. This CDR3 region has 14 residues. Trimming left V 0 bases short and J 9 bases short, with 9 bases between. The CDR3 DNA reads TGTGCCAGCAGTTACTCGCCCGGGGGTTCACCCCTCCACTTT. Protein product: CASSYSPGGSPLHF.

The chain links TRBV7-2 to TRBJ2-3; 11 bases agree with TRBD2. This CDR3 comprises 17 residues. Germline CDR1 SGHTA, CDR2 FQGNSA. The V and J ends lost 5 bases and 4 bases, in that order; junction bases with no gene match: 11. DNA of the CDR3: TGTGCCAGCAGCCCCGTAGCGGGGGGGCGACTGGCAGATACGCAGTATTTT. It codes for CASSPVAGGRLADTQYF.

The rearrangement uses TRBV15 and TRBJ2-2, with 8 bases matching TRBD2. This CDR3 region has 17 residues. Per germline, CDR1 LNHNV and CDR2 YYDKDF (reference sequence). Trimming removed 1 base from V and 0 bases from J; junction bases left unmatched: 4. CDR3 region: CATSRGGGLSNTGELFF. The CDR3, as DNA: TGTGCCACCAGCAGAGGCGGGGGGTTATCGAACACCGGGGAGCTGTTTTTT.

This chain links TRBV5-1 with TRBJ2-3; 12 nucleotides line up with TRBD1. Germline trimming cut 4 bases from V and 3 bases from J; bases unmatched to any gene: 3. This CDR3 spans 15 amino acids. Germline V gene data show CDR1 as SGHRS and CDR2 as YFSETQ. The CDR3 loop is CASSGDRGRTDTQYF. The CDR3 nucleotides are TGCGCCAGCAGCGGGGACAGGGGGCGGACAGATACGCAGTATTTT.

The rearrangement joins TRBV5-1 to TRBJ2-6, with TRBD1 as a possible D gene (6 bases). Trimming removed 5 bases from V and 4 bases from J, with 16 bases in between. The CDR3 loop spans 16 amino acids. From germline, CDR1 is SGHRS and CDR2 YFSETQ. The CDR3 region is CASSTTQGLGANVLTF. CDR3 nucleotide sequence: TGCGCCAGCAGTACAACCCAGGGGTTGGGGGCCAACGTCCTGACTTTC. The variable domain in full, with the rest retrieved from reference TRBV5-1 and TRBJ2-6, is KAGVTQTPRYLIKTRGQQVTLSCSPISGHRSVSWYQQTPGQGLQFLFEYFSETQRNKGNFPGRFSGRQFSNSRSEMNVSTLELGDSALYLCASSTTQGLGANVLTFGAGSRLTVL.

This clone turned up a few times. V is TRBV4-3 and J is TRBJ1-2; 9 bases are a match to TRBD1. The CDR3 contains 15 residues. CDR1 LGHNA and CDR2 YSLEER come from the germline V gene. J was trimmed by 8 bases and V by 0 bases; bases with no gene match: 7. CDR3 coding DNA: TGCGCCAGCAGCCAAGAAAGGGGACAGGGACCCGGCTACACCTTC. It codes for CASSQERGQGPGYTF.

The V and J genes are TRBV5-8 and TRBJ1-1, with a weak D call TRBD1 (5 bases). V gave up 7 bases and J gave up 1 base, with 17 bases separating them. From germline, CDR1 is SGHTS and CDR2 YDEGEE. This CDR3 has 15 amino acids. In nucleotides, the CDR3 is TGTGCCAGCCCGGGGCCGCCGGGGGGGAACACTGAAGCTTTCTTT. Translated: CASPGPPGGNTEAFF.

The chain is built from TRBV6-5 and TRBJ2-2; 13 nucleotides agree with TRBD2. J was trimmed by 8 bases and V by 4 bases; bases with no gene match: 4. The CDR3 consists of 15 residues. Germline V gene lookup returns CDR1 MNHEY and CDR2 SVGAGI. This CDR3 reads CASSLLAGGPGELFF. The CDR3 nucleotides are TGTGCCAGCAGTTTACTAGCGGGGGGGCCTGGGGAGCTGTTTTTT.

The gene calls are TRBV7-3 and TRBJ2-3, with D possibly being TRBD1 (5 bases). The CDR3 length is 15 residues. Trimming pared 5 bases from V and 6 bases from J, leaving 18 bases between. Germline loops: CDR1 SGHTA, CDR2 FQGTGA. DNA of the CDR3: TGTGCCAGCAGCAAGACAGCGAACTCCGCGGATACGCAGTATTTT. Translating gives CASSKTANSADTQYF.

The chain is built from TRBV24-1 and TRBJ1-6; perhaps TRBD1 as D (5 bases). This CDR3 has 17 residues. V lost 7 bases, J lost 0 bases, and 15 bases lay in between. Germline assignment: CDR1 KGHDR and CDR2 SFDVKD. Here the CDR3 DNA reads TGTGCCACCAGCGGATTGGGGGGGGGCTCCTATAATTCACCCCTCCACTTT. This codes for CATSGLGGGSYNSPLHF.

The chain has TRBV5-1 and TRBJ2-3, with a tentative D call TRBD2 (6 bases). Germline CDR1 reads SGHRS; CDR2 reads YFSETQ. V was pared by 4 bases and J by 2 bases, with 8 bases between. The CDR3 contains 13 residues. CDR3 residues: CASSRDSTDTQYF. For the CDR3, the DNA is TGCGCCAGCAGCCGGGACTCCACAGATACGCAGTATTTT.

The chain joins TRBV6-5 to TRBJ2-3, with 7 bases matching TRBD1. The CDR3 has 14 residues. In germline, CDR1 is MNHEY, CDR2 SVGAGI. With V trimmed by 5 bases and J by 2 bases, 4 bases remained unmatched. The CDR3 region is CASSQGQYTDTQYF. Written as DNA, the CDR3 is TGTGCCAGCAGTCAGGGACAGTACACAGATACGCAGTATTTT.

The chain joins TRBV6-1 to TRBJ2-2; 10 bases align to TRBD1. J was trimmed by 6 bases and V by 2 bases; bases with no gene match: 3. The CDR3 is 15 residues long. CDR1 and CDR2 from the germline V gene are MNHNS and SASEGT. CDR3 residues: CASSERTGGSGELFF. Here the CDR3 DNA reads TGTGCCAGCAGTGAAAGGACAGGGGGGTCCGGGGAGCTGTTTTTT.